This T cell receptor beta chain originates from a study of molecular identifiers for immune sequencing clone quantification (dated 2018 in TCRdb). About the study as a whole: For a replicate experiment, RNA from roughly 20,000 or 100,000 naive CD8 T cells was divided into five aliquots, and four of the five aliquots were sequenced. This methods study used CD8 T cells to benchmark TCR RNA copy counting and molecular-identifier clustering-based TCR repertoire sequencing (MIDCIRS). What the research found in general, with its limitations: Highly expanded clone sizes could be underestimated because identical TCR molecules may share a barcode. Spiked-in Jurkat TCR RNA equivalent to a single cell was reported to be detectable even among more than 900,000 naive CD8 T cells. Without barcode sub-clustering, chimeric consensus sequences inflated TCR diversity; chimeras reached as high as 47%. Modeling indicated around 2.7 TCR RNA copies recovered per cell, compared with about 9.7 by digital PCR, which implies a capture efficiency of 25% to 35%. Naive libraries contained spiked-in Jurkat TCR RNA (roughly ten copies' worth), which is not part of the donor repertoire. In CMV-specific effector cells, clones with more than 20 RNA copies accounted for over 97% of molecules, whereas in naive cells such clones accounted for under 1%.

The protocol used for the library was PCR. TCRdb names NextSeq 500 as the instrument used. Bulk TCR libraries were made following a previously described method, with the TCR primers given in Table S5. Purification of total RNA was performed with the Qiagen AllPrep DNA/RNA kit. Before analysis, reads from multiple sequencing runs of the same library were pooled. In the authors' own workflow: Reads were retained only if an exact TCR constant sequence was present, and the retained reads were trimmed to 150 nt and grouped according to their 12-nt molecular barcodes. Reads within each barcode group were sub-clustered using a 15% Levenshtein threshold, and quality-weighted consensus sequences were constructed for each RNA molecule. Non-functional sequences were excluded, and lower-count sequences lying one edit away from another sequence were also excluded. Barcode sub-clusters with fewer than 20% of the maximum read count were removed, based on fitting two negative binomial distributions. TCRdb reanalyzed the raw reads on its own, using fastp at Q25 for trimming and MiXCR for clone calling, and kept in-frame beta chains. Here each entry gathers all rows of one CDR3 protein and keeps the most common genes and DNA. V and J calls and clone size were set by TCRdb, not the authors. Across this sample there are around 460,000 distinct CDR3 sequences, with around 25% seen only once. Together, the top ten hold 0.76% of the sample.

Details on this clonotype: It has no known antigen specificity. The input lacks base qualities; no much larger clone sits a single base away.

Libraries of naive CD8 T cells were built from anywhere between about 20,000 and 1,000,000 sorted cells, with 10%, 30% or 50% of the purified RNA used. On a BD FACSAria II, naive CD8 T cells were FACS-sorted as CD8+CD4-CCR7+CD45RA+ and collected into RLT Plus buffer. To test detection sensitivity, Jurkat RNA equal to some 11 TCR copies was added to samples of about 19,000-1,100,000 naive CD8 T cells. CD8 T cells were enriched with RosetteSep CD8+ T Cell Enrichment Cocktail and Ficoll-Paque, followed by ACK red cell lysis. The TCR sequence derives from a human donor in good health. Some libraries in this study had Jurkat cell RNA spiked in. The sequenced material came from naive CD8+ T cells from blood, with Jurkat cell RNA spiked in. The cell subset or site label of this sample denotes: FACS-sorted CD8+CD4-CCR7+CD45RA+ naive T cells.

The CDR3 reads as follows: CASSYRGGVVSGTEAFF. The sequence in DNA is TGTGCCAGCAGCTACCGAGGCGGGGTGGTTTCGGGAACTGAAGCTTTCTTT. The chain links TRBV28 with TRBJ1-1, with the D gene too uncertain to name. The CDR3 has 17 amino acids, counting the end cysteine and phenylalanine. The only DNA kept is the CDR3, 51 bases in frame from the first base. At the junction V is shortened by 6 bases and J by 5 bases, with 25 bases in between. From a lookup of the germline V gene, CDR1 and CDR2 are MDHEN and SYDVKM.